The clone carrying this TCR beta chain appeared a few times. This entry comes from a study of T cells in localized non-small cell lung cancer. Only in-frame clones appear in the TCRdb table, and some are missing; sequencing was by immunoSEQ multiplex PCR. The profile covers about 59,000 clones, with roughly 90% appearing a single time and 20% taken by the ten largest. The V gene's germline CDR1 is SGHDN and CDR2 FVKESK. The CDR3 is 16 amino acids. With V trimmed by 1 base and J by 9 bases, 10 bases remained unmatched. The chain uses TRBV14 and TRBJ2-1; 9 bases map to TRBD2. The sequenced sample was peripheral blood, obtained before any cancer treatment. This clonotype was sampled from a man between 40 and 75 years old with stage I lung adenocarcinoma. DNA of the CDR3: TGTGCCAGCAGCCAAGGGGGCAGCGGGAGGATCTTTGAGCAGTTCTTC. Its protein product is CASSQGGSGRIFEQFF.